Sequencing of this TCR beta chain was carried out in a study of T cell responses to AZD1222 COVID-19 vaccine. Study results and caveats: The study reported that nearly half of spike-specific TCRs target unmutated variant regions. It should be noted that donors were predominantly white British and more often female, and clonal diversity was possibly underestimated. The span of vaccine-associated CD4 TCRs extended across spike, with dominance at 160-218 and 743-854. All repertoire sampling was performed exclusively after the peak T cell response.

Assay used: immunoSEQ multiplex PCR; TCRdb lists only in-frame clones, some missing. The sample has roughly 180,000 clones; about 90% are singletons. Remarks on this clone: Its cognate antigen is unknown.

Germline values: CDR1 SNHLY, CDR2 FYNNEI. Trimming removed 4 bases at V and 0 bases at J, with 13 bases between. This CDR3 region has 17 residues. The TCR sequence derives from an adult in good health. Here the sequenced sample was peripheral blood, taken on day 0 of MenACWY control vaccination. The V and J genes are TRBV2 and TRBJ1-6, with D perhaps matching TRBD1 (6 bases). CDR3 region: CASSGDKKSSYNSPLHF. CDR3 DNA: TGTGCCAGCAGTGGGGACAAAAAAAGCTCCTATAATTCACCCCTCCACTTT.